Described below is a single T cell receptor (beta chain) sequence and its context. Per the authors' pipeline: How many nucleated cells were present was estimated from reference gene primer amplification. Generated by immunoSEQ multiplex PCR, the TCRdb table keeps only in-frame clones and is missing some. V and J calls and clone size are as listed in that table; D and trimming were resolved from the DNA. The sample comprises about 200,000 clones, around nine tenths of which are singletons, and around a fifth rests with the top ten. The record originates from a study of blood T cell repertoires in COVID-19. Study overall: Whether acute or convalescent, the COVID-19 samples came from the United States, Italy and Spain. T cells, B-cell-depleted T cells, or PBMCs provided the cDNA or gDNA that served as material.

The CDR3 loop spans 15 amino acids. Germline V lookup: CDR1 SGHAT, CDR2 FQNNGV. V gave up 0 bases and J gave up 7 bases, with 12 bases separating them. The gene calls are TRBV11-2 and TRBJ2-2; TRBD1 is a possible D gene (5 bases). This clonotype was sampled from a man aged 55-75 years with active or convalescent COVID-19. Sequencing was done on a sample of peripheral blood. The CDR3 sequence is CASSLEPGSGGELFF. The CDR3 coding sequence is TGTGCCAGCAGCTTAGAACCAGGGTCGGGCGGGGAGCTGTTTTTT.